Sequencing of this TCR beta chain was carried out in a study of T cells generated in artificial thymic organoids (TCRdb year 2017). About the study as a whole: The study compared the TCR alpha and beta CDR3 repertoires of CD8 single positive T cells derived from in vitro artificial thymic organoids against those of naive CD8 T cells from thymus and peripheral blood. The repertoire sequencing data shown were described as representative of three independent experiments.

In the case of this clonotype: No antigen is known for it. Base qualities are missing; no much larger clone stands one base away.

At the junction V is shortened by 6 bases and J by 2 bases, with 25 bases in between. The CDR3 contains 18 residues, cysteine and phenylalanine counted. The retained sequence is limited to the CDR3, 54 bases, with the frame set at the first base. The germline V gene yields LGHNT for CDR1 and FRNRAP for CDR2. General findings and caveats noted by the study authors: CD8 single positive T cells derived from organoids showed physiological TCR clonotype diversity comparable to the diversity seen in thymic and blood naive CD8 T cells. No skewed Valpha or Vbeta usage was observed in organoid-derived T cells, a finding that argues against dominance of unconventional lineages or clonal expansions.

To build artificial thymic organoids, human HSPCs were aggregated with MS5 murine stromal cells transduced with human DLL1, and the aggregates were cultured at an air-liquid interface. FACS-purified CD34+CD3- hematopoietic stem and progenitor cells depleted of residual T cells were used to seed the organoids. Serum-free RB27 medium, consisting of RPMI 1640 supplemented with B27, FLT3L, IL-7 and ascorbic acid, was used for organoid culture. Before RNA extraction, CD3+TCRalphabeta+CD8 single positive T cells from organoids and thymus were sorted by FACS. For each sample, total RNA was purified from about 40,000 to 200,000 sorted cells using the RNeasy Micro kit, and RNA quality was assessed on an Agilent RNA 6000 Nano chip. TCRalpha and TCRbeta libraries were amplified in separate semi-nested PCR reactions using Advantage 2 and reverse primers located in the TRAC or TRBC constant regions. First-strand cDNA synthesis used between roughly 3 and 550 ng of total RNA. TCR cDNA libraries were generated by 5'-RACE using the SMARTer PCR cDNA Synthesis kit, with a poly-dT primer for first-strand synthesis. Sample-specific 5-nucleotide barcodes were carried by the semi-nested constant-region reverse primers, and the resulting products were cleaned using the Zymo DNA Clean and Concentrator-5 kit. Pools of up to ten barcoded samples were ligated to Illumina adaptors and sequenced on an Illumina MiSeq as 2 x 150 bp paired-end reads. The study's processing was this. After demultiplexing, reads were aligned using BLAT against a custom library built from IMGT containing every combination of human TRAV, TRAJ, TRBV, TRBD and TRBJ. The best BLAT hits were picked using pslCDnaFilter (-maxAligns=1, -ignoreIntrons), and custom Perl scripts were used to calculate clonotype frequencies. TCRdb's own reprocessing of the public reads used fastp at Q25 and MiXCR and kept productive beta chains. Rows with one shared CDR3 protein collapse into an entry with the most common genes and DNA. TCRdb's processing, not the authors', yielded these V and J calls. The sample table holds almost 5,500 distinct CDR3 sequences, of which less than 30% were seen once. Of the sample, roughly 3% falls within the top ten clones.

The chain is assembled from TRBV12-5 and TRBJ1-1, with TRBD1 perhaps the D gene, on 5 matching bases. The TCR sequence derives from a human donor who gave cord blood stem cells for thymic organoid culture, a cardiac surgery patient who gave postnatal thymus, or a blood donor (not recorded which). Sequencing was carried out using naive CD8+ T cells grown in artificial thymic organoids from cord blood stem and progenitor cells. In the paper's terms, the cell subset or site label means: CD3+TCRalphabeta+CD8SP T cells; for blood, CD45RO-CCR7+ naive CD8+ T cells. CDR3 protein: CASGTPLCRGAGNTEAFF. The nucleotides are TGTGCTAGTGGCACGCCCCTCTGTCGAGGGGCCGGTAACACTGAAGCTTTCTTT.